This is a list of T cell receptor beta chains from one sample in a study of shared clonotypes between healthy human individuals. Generated by immunoSEQ multiplex PCR, the TCRdb table keeps only in-frame clones and is missing some. The repertoire holds some 630,000 clones, with about 95% as singletons. Sequenced sample: naive CD8+ T cells sorted from blood. These receptors were collected from a woman in her twenties or thirties in good health. CDR3s include the opening cysteine and the closing phenylalanine or tryptophan. The order of the fields is D gene, clone size, V gene, J gene, CDR3 protein, CDR3 DNA. D genes are given only for firm matches. The size field is filled for only some rows; it gives once, few, many or a size class.

>NA|once|TRBV7-2|TRBJ1-2
CASSSDLGDYGYTF
TGTGCCAGCAGTTCCGACCTGGGGGACTATGGCTACACCTTC
>TRBD1|NA|TRBV6-1|TRBJ1-5
CASSATGFSNQPQHF
TGTGCCAGCAGCGCGACAGGGTTCAGCAATCAGCCCCAGCATTTT
>TRBD2|NA|TRBV5-6|TRBJ2-7
CASSLPSGSIYEQYF
TGTGCCAGCAGCTTGCCTAGCGGGAGTATCTACGAGCAGTACTTC
>NA|NA|TRBV7-9|TRBJ1-1
CASSFPTRPVNTEAFF
TGTGCCAGCAGCTTCCCGACACGGCCGGTGAACACTGAAGCTTTCTTT
>NA|NA|TRBV7-4|TRBJ1-2
CASSYTPNRANYGYTF
TGTGCCAGCAGCTACACCCCTAACAGGGCTAACTATGGCTACACCTTC
>NA|NA|TRBV5-4|TRBJ2-1
CASSLGSEQFF
TGTGCCAGCAGCTTGGGGAGTGAGCAGTTCTTC
>NA|NA|TRBV2|TRBJ2-1
CASSEGQALGNEQFF
TGTGCCAGCAGTGAGGGCCAGGCTTTGGGCAATGAGCAGTTCTTC
>NA|NA|TRBV27|TRBJ2-1
CASSTPHSRNEQFF
TGTGCCAGCAGTACCCCCCACTCGAGGAATGAGCAGTTCTTC
>NA|once|TRBV10-1|TRBJ1-2
CASSGGSEGYGYTF
TGCGCCAGCAGTGGGGGCTCCGAAGGCTATGGCTACACCTTC
>NA|NA|TRBV14|TRBJ2-1
CASSQASTYNEQFF
TGTGCCAGCAGCCAAGCCTCTACGTACAATGAGCAGTTCTTC
>TRBD2|NA|TRBV28|TRBJ2-1
CASSPTRGLAGFF
TGTGCCAGCAGTCCGACCCGGGGACTAGCGGGATTCTTC
>NA|NA|TRBV7-9|TRBJ1-1
CASSPGRVGGLEAFF
TGTGCCAGCAGCCCCGGGAGAGTAGGTGGACTAGAAGCTTTCTTT
>NA|NA|TRBV11-2|TRBJ1-2
CASSLENLRAGYGYTF
TGTGCCAGCAGCTTAGAAAACCTCCGGGCCGGCTATGGCTACACCTTC
>NA|once|TRBV5-5|TRBJ2-7
CASSFTGTYEQYF
TGTGCCAGCAGCTTCACAGGGACCTACGAGCAGTACTTC
>TRBD1|NA|TRBV5-3|TRBJ1-1
CARSKAGGSTEAFF
TGTGCCAGAAGCAAAGCAGGGGGTAGCACTGAAGCTTTCTTT
>TRBD2|NA|TRBV2|TRBJ2-7
CASSDGSGRAMGEQYF
TGTGCCAGCAGTGATGGTAGCGGGAGGGCCATGGGGGAGCAGTACTTC
>TRBD1|NA|TRBV11-2|TRBJ2-7
CASSWGTGMAYEQYF
TGTGCCAGCAGCTGGGGGACAGGGATGGCCTACGAGCAGTACTTC
>TRBD1|NA|TRBV30|TRBJ2-7
CAWRPVRDRGALGYEQYF
TGTGCCTGGAGGCCCGTTCGGGACAGGGGAGCTCTTGGCTACGAGCAGTACTTC
>TRBD2|NA|TRBV19|TRBJ2-7
CASSQGTSGVSYEQYF
TGTGCCAGTAGTCAAGGGACTAGCGGAGTCTCCTACGAGCAGTACTTC